These T cell receptor beta chains were read from a single sample in a study of identical twins. A single record per CDR3 protein comes from TCRdb applying MiXCR to the 5' RACE reads. The data show 470,000 or so distinct CDR3 sequences, roughly 26% seen once. The sample also formed part of further work on T cells expressing NK-cell markers.

Material: CD4+ T cells sorted from blood. Receptors were obtained from a woman aged 18-29 years in good health. The CDR3 runs from the conserved cysteine through the conserved F or W. Each record gives: J gene, V gene, D gene, clone size, CDR3 protein, CDR3 DNA. D genes are given only for firm matches. Clone size is given for some rows only: seen once, a few or many times, or a class if the clone is expanded.

TRBJ2-5 | TRBV3-1 | . | few | CASSQDRDFEETQYF | TGTGCCAGCAGCCAAGATCGAGACTTCGAAGAGACCCAGTACTTC
TRBJ1-3 | TRBV7-9 | . | . | CASSSRGNTIYF | TGTGCCAGCAGCTCGCGGGGAAACACCATATATTTT
TRBJ1-2 | TRBV28 | TRBD1 | . | CASSSPQGFGYGYTF | TGTGCCAGCAGTTCCCCACAGGGGTTTGGCTATGGCTACACCTTC
TRBJ2-3 | TRBV5-5 | . | . | CASSLFWENTQYF | TGTGCCAGCAGCTTATTTTGGGAAAATACGCAGTATTTT
TRBJ1-6 | TRBV12-3/TRBV12-4 | . | few | CASSQYPAPLHF | TGTGCCAGCAGTCAATATCCGGCACCCCTCCACTTT
TRBJ2-1 | TRBV12-3/TRBV12-4 | TRBD2 | . | CASSIAGGPDEQFF | TGTGCCAGCAGTATAGCGGGGGGGCCGGATGAGCAGTTCTTC
TRBJ2-1 | TRBV29-1 | . | . | CSALTTRYNEQFF | TGCAGCGCGCTAACTACCCGCTACAATGAGCAGTTCTTC
TRBJ2-1 | TRBV6-2/TRBV6-3 | TRBD2 | . | CASSPRPSGRAHEQFF | TGTGCCAGCAGCCCCCGCCCTAGCGGGAGGGCCCATGAGCAGTTCTTC
TRBJ2-1 | TRBV5-1 | . | . | CASSLGLWNEQFF | TGCGCCAGCAGCTTGGGCCTATGGAATGAGCAGTTCTTC
TRBJ2-2 | TRBV11-2 | TRBD1 | . | CASSPNLRGQGTGELSF | TGTGCCAGCAGCCCAAACCTCAGGGGGCAAGGCACCGGGGAGCTGTCTTTT
TRBJ2-5 | TRBV7-2 | . | few | CASSLGGPQETQYF | TGTGCCAGCAGCTTAGGGGGGCCCCAAGAGACCCAGTACTTC
TRBJ2-7 | TRBV11-3 | . | . | CASSSLRDLSSYEQYF | TGTGCCAGCAGCTCGCTCCGGGACCTCAGCTCCTACGAGCAGTACTTC
TRBJ2-1 | TRBV12-3/TRBV12-4 | TRBD2 | . | CASTLGGTSGYNEQFF | TGTGCCAGCACCCTCGGGGGGACTAGCGGCTACAATGAGCAGTTCTTC
TRBJ2-5 | TRBV20-1 | TRBD2 | . | CSARDPIAGGPETQYF | TGCAGTGCTAGAGATCCTATAGCGGGGGGGCCGGAGACCCAGTACTTC
TRBJ2-1 | TRBV15 | TRBD2 | few | CATSLSPGLAGETSYNEQFF | TGTGCCACCAGTCTATCCCCGGGACTAGCGGGGGAAACCTCCTACAATGAGCAGTTCTTC
TRBJ1-1 | TRBV3-1 | . | few | CASSQFTTEAFF | TGTGCCAGCAGCCAATTTACCACTGAAGCTTTCTTT
TRBJ2-1 | TRBV12-3/TRBV12-4 | . | . | CASSLMAAGGNEQFF | TGTGCCAGCAGTTTAATGGCGGCTGGGGGCAATGAGCAGTTCTTC
TRBJ2-1 | TRBV20-1 | TRBD2 | . | CSAATSGSGDEQFF | TGCAGTGCTGCGACTAGCGGGAGTGGCGATGAGCAGTTCTTC
TRBJ2-1 | TRBV5-1 | . | . | CASSLQGLEDEQFF | TGCGCCAGCAGCCTGCAAGGGTTGGAAGATGAGCAGTTCTTC
TRBJ2-1 | TRBV6-1 | . | few | CASRRLGDNEQFF | TGTGCCAGCCGAAGATTGGGGGACAATGAGCAGTTCTTC
TRBJ1-6 | TRBV20-1 | . | once | CSASSQGLLLYNSPLHF | TGCAGTGCTAGTTCGCAGGGACTACTTCTCTATAATTCACCCCTCCACTTT
TRBJ2-1 | TRBV30 | . | . | CAWSTGLLVVRQFF | TGTGCCTGGAGTACGGGACTCCTGGTGGTGCGGCAGTTCTTC
TRBJ1-2 | TRBV2 | . | . | CAGNRSPNYGYTF | TGTGCCGGCAACAGGTCCCCTAACTATGGCTACACCTTC
TRBJ1-2 | TRBV29-1 | . | . | CSVWGENNYGYTF | TGCAGCGTTTGGGGGGAGAATAACTATGGCTACACCTTC
TRBJ1-1 | TRBV5-1 | . | . | CASSLHWYTEAFF | TGCGCCAGCAGCTTGCATTGGTACACTGAAGCTTTCTTT
TRBJ2-1 | TRBV20-1 | TRBD2 | . | CSARAGGMPTREQFF | TGCAGTGCTCGAGCGGGAGGGATGCCTACCAGGGAGCAGTTCTTC
TRBJ2-2 | TRBV9 | TRBD2 | . | CASSAHPFLAGGGELFF | TGTGCCAGCAGCGCTCACCCGTTCCTAGCGGGGGGCGGGGAGCTGTTTTTT
TRBJ2-3 | TRBV11-2 | TRBD2 | . | CASSFLAGGAQYF | TGTGCCAGCAGTTTCCTAGCGGGGGGAGCGCAGTATTTT
TRBJ2-1 | TRBV4-1 | . | many | CASSQVNLLAFDEQFF | TGCGCCAGCAGCCAAGTTAATCTGCTAGCCTTCGATGAGCAGTTCTTC